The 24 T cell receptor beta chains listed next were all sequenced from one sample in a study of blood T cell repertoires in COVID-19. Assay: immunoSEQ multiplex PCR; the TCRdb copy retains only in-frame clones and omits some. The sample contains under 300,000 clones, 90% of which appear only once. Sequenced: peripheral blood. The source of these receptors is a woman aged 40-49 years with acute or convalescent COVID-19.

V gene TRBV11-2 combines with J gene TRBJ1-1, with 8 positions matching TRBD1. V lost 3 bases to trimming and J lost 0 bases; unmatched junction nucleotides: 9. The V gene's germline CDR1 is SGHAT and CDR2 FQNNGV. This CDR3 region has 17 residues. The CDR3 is CASSFVNRGYLNTEAFF. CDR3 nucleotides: TGTGCCAGCAGCTTCGTGAACAGGGGGTACCTGAACACTGAAGCTTTCTTT.

CDR3 coding DNA: TGCGCCAGCAGCCAAATAACAGGGGGCCCCACGAGGGGGAATGTGGGCACCTTC. It codes for CASSQITGGPTRGNVGTF. The chain is built from TRBV4-1 and TRBJ1-2; 9 nucleotides agree with TRBD1. The CDR3 is 18 amino acids. Losses at the gene ends were 2 bases for V and 13 bases for J; bases not matched to a gene: 23. Per the germline V gene, CDR1 is MGHRA and CDR2 is YSYEKL.

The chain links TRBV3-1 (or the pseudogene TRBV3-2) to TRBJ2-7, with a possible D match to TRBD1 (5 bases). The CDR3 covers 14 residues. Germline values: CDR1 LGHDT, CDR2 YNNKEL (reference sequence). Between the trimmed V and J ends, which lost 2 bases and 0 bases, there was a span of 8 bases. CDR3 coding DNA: TGTGCCAGCAGCCAAAGGGGTAGCTCCTACGAGCAGTACGTC. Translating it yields CASSQRGSSYEQYV.

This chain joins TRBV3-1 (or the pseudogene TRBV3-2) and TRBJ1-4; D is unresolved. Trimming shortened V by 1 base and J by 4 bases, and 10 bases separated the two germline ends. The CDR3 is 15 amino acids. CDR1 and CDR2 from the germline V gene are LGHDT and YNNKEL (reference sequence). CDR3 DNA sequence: TGTGCCAGCAGCCAAGGGCAGTTGTTTAATGAAAAACTGTTTTTT. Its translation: CASSQGQLFNEKLFF.

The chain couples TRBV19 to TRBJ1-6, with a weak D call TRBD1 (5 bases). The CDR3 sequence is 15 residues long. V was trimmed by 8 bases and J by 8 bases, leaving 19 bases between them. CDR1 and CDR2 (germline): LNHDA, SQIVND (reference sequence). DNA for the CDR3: TGTGCCAGTTCGGCGGGGGTATTCGCCGATTCACCCCTCCACTTT. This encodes CASSAGVFADSPLHF. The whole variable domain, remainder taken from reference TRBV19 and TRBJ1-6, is DGGITQSPKYLFRKEGQNVTLSCEQNLNHDAMYWYRQDPGQGLRLIYYSQIVNDFQKGDIAEGYSVSREKKESFPLTVTSAQKNPTAFYLCASSAGVFADSPLHFGNGTRLTVT.

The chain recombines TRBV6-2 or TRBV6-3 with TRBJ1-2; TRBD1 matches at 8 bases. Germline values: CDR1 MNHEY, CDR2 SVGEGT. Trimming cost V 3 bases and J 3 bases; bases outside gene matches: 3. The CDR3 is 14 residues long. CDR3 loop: CASSYQGAYYGYTF. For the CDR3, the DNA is TGTGCCAGCAGTTATCAGGGGGCCTACTATGGCTACACCTTC.

As DNA, the CDR3 is TGTGCCAGCAGCCAAGAACAGTTTACCTATAATTCACCCCTCCACTTT. It yields the protein CASSQEQFTYNSPLHF. This chain connects TRBV3-1 (or the pseudogene TRBV3-2) to TRBJ1-6; no definite D call. V shed 0 bases and J shed 2 bases, with 8 bases lying between them. Germline V CDR1 and CDR2: LGHDT, YNNKEL (reference sequence). The CDR3 length is 16 residues.

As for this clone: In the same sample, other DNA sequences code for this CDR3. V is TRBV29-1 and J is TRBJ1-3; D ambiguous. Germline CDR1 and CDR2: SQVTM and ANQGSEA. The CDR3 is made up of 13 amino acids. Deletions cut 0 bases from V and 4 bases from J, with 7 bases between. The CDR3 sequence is CSVEDPGGNTIYF. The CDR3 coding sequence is TGCAGCGTTGAAGATCCGGGGGGAAACACCATATATTTT.

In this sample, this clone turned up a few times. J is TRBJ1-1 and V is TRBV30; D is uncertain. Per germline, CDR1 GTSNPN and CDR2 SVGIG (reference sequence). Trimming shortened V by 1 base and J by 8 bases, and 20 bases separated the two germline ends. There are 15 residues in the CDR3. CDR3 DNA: TGTGCCTGGAGTGGTGATGAGGGATGGAGCGGGGAAGCTTTCTTT. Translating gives CAWSGDEGWSGEAFF.

CDR3 bases: TGTGCCAGCAGCTTAGATGCAGGGCTGAACACTGAAGCTTTCTTT. It is translated as CASSLDAGLNTEAFF. The chain couples TRBV11-2 to TRBJ1-1; a possible D gene is TRBD1 (5 bases). Germline CDR1 SGHAT, CDR2 FQNNGV. This CDR3 contains 15 residues. The V and J ends lost 0 bases and 0 bases respectively, with 8 bases between them.

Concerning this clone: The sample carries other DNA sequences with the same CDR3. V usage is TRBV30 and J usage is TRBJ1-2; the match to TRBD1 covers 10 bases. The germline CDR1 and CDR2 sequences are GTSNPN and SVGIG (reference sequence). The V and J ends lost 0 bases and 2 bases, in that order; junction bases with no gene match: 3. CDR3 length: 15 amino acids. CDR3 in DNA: TGTGCCTGGAGTGTGGGACAGGGGCTAAACTATGGCTACACCTTC. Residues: CAWSVGQGLNYGYTF.

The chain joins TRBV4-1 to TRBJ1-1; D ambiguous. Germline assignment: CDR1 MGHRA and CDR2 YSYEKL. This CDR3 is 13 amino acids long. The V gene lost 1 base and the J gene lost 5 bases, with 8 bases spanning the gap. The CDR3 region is CASSQGQRTEAFF. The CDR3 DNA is TGCGCCAGCAGCCAAGGACAAAGAACTGAAGCTTTCTTT.

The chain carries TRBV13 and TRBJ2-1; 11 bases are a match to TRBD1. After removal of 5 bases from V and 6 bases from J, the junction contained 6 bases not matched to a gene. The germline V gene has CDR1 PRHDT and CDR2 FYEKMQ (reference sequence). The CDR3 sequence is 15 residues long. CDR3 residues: CASSVWDRGGNEQFF. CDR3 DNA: TGTGCCAGCAGCGTATGGGACAGGGGGGGCAATGAGCAGTTCTTC.

CDR3 bases: TGCGCCAGCAGCCCTCTTTTAGCGGGGGGGCCGGAGACCCAGTACTTC. This translates into CASSPLLAGGPETQYF. V usage is TRBV5-1 and J usage is TRBJ2-5, with TRBD2 matching over 11 bases. Germline CDR1 is SGHRS and CDR2 is YFSETQ. The CDR3 contains 16 residues. The trim removed 4 bases at V and 5 bases at J, leaving 10 bases unmatched. The full variable domain, rest sourced from reference TRBV5-1 and TRBJ2-5, is KAGVTQTPRYLIKTRGQQVTLSCSPISGHRSVSWYQQTPGQGLQFLFEYFSETQRNKGNFPGRFSGRQFSNSRSEMNVSTLELGDSALYLCASSPLLAGGPETQYFGPGTRLLVL.

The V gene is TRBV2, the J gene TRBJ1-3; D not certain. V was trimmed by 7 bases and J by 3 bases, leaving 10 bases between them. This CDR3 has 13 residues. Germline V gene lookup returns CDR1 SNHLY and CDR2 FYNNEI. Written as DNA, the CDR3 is TGTGCCAGCACCAGAGGACTTGGAAACACCATATATTTT. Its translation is CASTRGLGNTIYF.

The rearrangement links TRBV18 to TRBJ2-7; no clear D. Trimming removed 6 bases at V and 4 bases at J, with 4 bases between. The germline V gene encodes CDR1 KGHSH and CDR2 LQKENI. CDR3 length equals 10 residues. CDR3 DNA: TGTGCCAGCTCCCTATACGAGCAGTACGTC. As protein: CASSLYEQYV.

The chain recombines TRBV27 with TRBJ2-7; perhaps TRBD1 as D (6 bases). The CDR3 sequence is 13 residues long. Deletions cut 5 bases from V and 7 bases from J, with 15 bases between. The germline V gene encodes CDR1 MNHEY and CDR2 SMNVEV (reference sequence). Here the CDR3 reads CASSRLGAREQYV. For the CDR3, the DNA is TGTGCCAGCAGTCGGCTGGGGGCGCGGGAGCAGTACGTC.

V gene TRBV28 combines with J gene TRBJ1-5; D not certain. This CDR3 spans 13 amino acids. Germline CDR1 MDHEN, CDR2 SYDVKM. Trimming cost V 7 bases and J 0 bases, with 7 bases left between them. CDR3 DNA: TGTGCCAGCACCTTATATAGCAATCAGCCCCAGCATTTT. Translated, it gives CASTLYSNQPQHF. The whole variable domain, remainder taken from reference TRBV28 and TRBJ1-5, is DVKVTQSSRYLVKRTGEKVFLECVQDMDHENMFWYRQDPGLGLRLIYFSYDVKMKEKGDIPEGYSVSREKKERFSLILESASTNQTSMYLCASTLYSNQPQHFGDGTRLSIL.

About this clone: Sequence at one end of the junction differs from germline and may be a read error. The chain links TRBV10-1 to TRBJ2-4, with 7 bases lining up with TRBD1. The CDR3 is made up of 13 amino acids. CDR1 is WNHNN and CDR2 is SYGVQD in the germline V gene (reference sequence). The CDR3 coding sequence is TGCGCCAGCAGCGGGACAGCCATAAACATTCAGTACTTC. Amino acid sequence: CASSGTAINIQYF.

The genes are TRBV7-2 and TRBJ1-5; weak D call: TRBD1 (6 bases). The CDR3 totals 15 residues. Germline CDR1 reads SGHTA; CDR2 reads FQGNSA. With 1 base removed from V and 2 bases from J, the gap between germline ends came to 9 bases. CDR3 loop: CASSLGGGRNQPQHF. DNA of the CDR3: TGTGCCAGCAGCTTAGGCGGGGGCCGCAATCAGCCCCAGCATTTT.

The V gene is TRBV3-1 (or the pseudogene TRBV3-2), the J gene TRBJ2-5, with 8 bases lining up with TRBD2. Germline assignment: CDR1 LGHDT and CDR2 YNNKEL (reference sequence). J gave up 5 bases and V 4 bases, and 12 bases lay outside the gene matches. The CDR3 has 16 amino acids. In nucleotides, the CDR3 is TGTGCCAGCAGCCCTGGTCGGGGGGGATATCGGGAGACCCAGTACTTC. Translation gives CASSPGRGGYRETQYF.

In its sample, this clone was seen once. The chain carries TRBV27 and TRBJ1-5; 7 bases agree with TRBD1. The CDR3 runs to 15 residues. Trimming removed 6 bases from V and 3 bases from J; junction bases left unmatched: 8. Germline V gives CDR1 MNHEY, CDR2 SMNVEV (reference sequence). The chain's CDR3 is CASRNGQEPNQPQHF. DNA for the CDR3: TGTGCCAGCAGAAATGGACAGGAACCCAATCAGCCCCAGCATTTT.

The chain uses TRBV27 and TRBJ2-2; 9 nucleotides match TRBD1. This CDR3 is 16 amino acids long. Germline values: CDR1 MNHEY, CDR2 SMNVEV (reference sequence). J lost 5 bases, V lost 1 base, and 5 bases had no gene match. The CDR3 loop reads CASSLFPDRGTGELFF. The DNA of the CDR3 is TGTGCCAGCAGTTTATTCCCGGACAGGGGAACCGGGGAGCTGTTTTTT.

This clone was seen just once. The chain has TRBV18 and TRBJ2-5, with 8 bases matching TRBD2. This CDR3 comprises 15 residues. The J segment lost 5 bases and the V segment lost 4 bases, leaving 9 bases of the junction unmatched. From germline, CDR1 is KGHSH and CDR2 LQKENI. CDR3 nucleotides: TGTGCCAGCTCACGGCTCGGGGGGGCCTCCGAGACCCAGTACTTC. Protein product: CASSRLGGASETQYF.